This TCR beta chain was found in a study of memory CD4+ T cells and cytomegalovirus serostatus. Points from the study as a whole: A US-trained random forest predicted CMV serostatus with median AUC around 0.92. Of approximately 160 reported CMV TCRbeta sequences, roughly 70 were found in memory CD4+ repertoires.

This CDR3 has 14 amino acids. Single viable CD3+CD4+CD8-CD45RO+ cells were sorted as the memory CD4+ T cells. A note on this clone: Its antigen remains unknown.

Method: immunoSEQ multiplex PCR; TCRdb's copy keeps in-frame clones and lacks some. The sample comprises about 42,000 clones, roughly 79% of which are singletons, and approximately 0.54% rests with the top ten. The rearrangement uses TRBV21-1 and TRBJ1-2. TRBV21-1 constitutes a pseudogene. The sample taken for sequencing was memory CD4+ T cells from blood. The receptor was isolated from an adult in good health and CMV-seronegative. The DNA for the CDR3 is TGTGCCAGCAGCAAAGAAAGGGACTATTATGGCTACACCTTC. Its protein product is CASSKERDYYGYTF.